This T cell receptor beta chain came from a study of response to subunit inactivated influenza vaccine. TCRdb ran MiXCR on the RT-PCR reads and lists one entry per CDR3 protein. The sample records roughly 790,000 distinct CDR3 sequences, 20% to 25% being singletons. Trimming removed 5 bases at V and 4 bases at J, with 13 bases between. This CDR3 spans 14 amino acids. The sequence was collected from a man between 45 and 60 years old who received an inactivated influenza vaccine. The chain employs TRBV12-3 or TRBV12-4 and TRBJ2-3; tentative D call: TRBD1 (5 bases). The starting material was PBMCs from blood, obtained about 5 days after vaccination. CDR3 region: CASSQRDSADTQYF. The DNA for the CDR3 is TGTGCCAGCAGTCAAAGAGACAGCGCAGATACGCAGTATTTT.